The present entry profiles one T cell receptor beta chain with its context. Its antigen is unknown. The sample, approximately 10 milliliters of peripheral blood, was drawn from each donor. This specimen belongs to a study of blood T cells in healthy people across ages. Study conclusions and caveats: With donor CMV status unknown, expanded clonotype changes were possibly confounded. Long-lived donors carried more naive CD4+ cells and greater diversity than aged donors.

Primed by a sample-barcoded 5' primer and a J-beta primer mix, a second PCR proceeded for 7 to 11 cycles. Unique molecular identifiers of 12 random nucleotides labeled each cDNA. TCRdb used MiXCR to reprocess the 5' RACE reads, holding one entry per CDR3 protein. Among approximately 320,000 distinct CDR3 sequences listed, 25% to 30% were seen once. Sequencing was performed on blood. This TCR was sampled from a woman between 65 and 79 years old in good health.

CDR3 protein: CASRASGTSVDEQYF. In DNA form, the CDR3 reads TGCGCCAGCCGGGCCTCCGGGACTAGCGTGGACGAGCAGTACTTC. The chain couples TRBV5-1 to TRBJ2-7; 10 bases are a match to TRBD2. From germline, CDR1 is SGHRS and CDR2 YFSETQ. J was trimmed by 5 bases and V by 7 bases; bases with no gene match: 12. The CDR3 totals 15 residues.